The T cell receptor (beta chain) under discussion was sequenced for a study of PD-L1 blockade in urothelial cancer. On the study more broadly: Men with urothelial cancer arising in the bladder made up about 90% of the roughly 30 patients.

The length of the CDR3 is 16 residues. Trimming removed 1 base from V and 0 bases from J; junction bases left unmatched: 4. The germline V gene has CDR1 MNHNS and CDR2 SASEGT. The time point here: peripheral blood 6 weeks after treatment start. TCRdb keeps only in-frame clones here, not all; method: immunoSEQ multiplex PCR. The repertoire holds 50,000 to 60,000 clones, with more than 75% as singletons. The input for sequencing was PBMCs, taken around atezolizumab (anti-PD-L1) treatment. This receptor was taken from a man aged 60-69 years with urothelial cancer. This chain links TRBV6-1 with TRBJ2-5; 8 bases map to TRBD1. CDR3: CASSEGRDRYQETQYF. The DNA of the CDR3 is TGTGCCAGCAGTGAAGGGCGGGACAGGTACCAAGAGACCCAGTACTTC.